These 23 T cell receptor beta chains were all obtained from the same sample, sequenced in a study of T cell responses to AZD1222 COVID-19 vaccine. TCRdb keeps only in-frame clones here, not all; method: immunoSEQ multiplex PCR. The sample records roughly 140,000 clones, about 90% being singletons. Source: peripheral blood, taken on day 0 of AZD1222 vaccination. All receptors come from an adult in good health.

The J gene is TRBJ2-5, the V gene TRBV21-1; the DNA was not compared with TRBD2, the D call given in the table. TRBV21-1 is a known pseudogene. The CDR3 runs 16 residues. The CDR3 protein is CASSKGTSGGQETQYF. CDR3 coding DNA: TGTGCCAGCAGCAAGGGGACTAGCGGGGGGCAAGAGACCCAGTACTTC.

The rearrangement links TRBV21-1 to TRBJ2-7; the D call TRBD2 from the table was never checked on the DNA. TRBV21-1 is classified as a pseudogene. The CDR3 runs to 16 residues. The CDR3 sequence is CASSKGGREKPYEQYF. The CDR3 DNA is TGTGCCAGCAGCAAAGGAGGGAGGGAAAAACCCTACGAGCAGTACTTC.

The J gene is TRBJ2-3, the V gene TRBV10-3, with a weak D call TRBD2 (6 bases). The V gene lost 10 bases and the J gene lost 2 bases, with 19 bases spanning the gap. Germline CDR1 ENHRY, CDR2 SYGVKD. CDR3 length: 15 amino acids. The CDR3: CATATGTHNTDTQYF. The CDR3 bases are TGTGCCACCGCCACCGGGACTCACAACACAGATACGCAGTATTTT.

The rearrangement joins TRBV7-9 to TRBJ1-2; D ambiguous. There are 12 residues in the CDR3. The V end lost 1 base, the J end lost 10 bases, and 10 bases lay between the germline ends. Germline CDR1 is SEHNR and CDR2 is FQNEAQ (reference sequence). The CDR3 loop is CASSLDGNHYTF. In DNA, the CDR3 is TGTGCCAGCAGCTTAGATGGGAATCACTACACCTTC.

The gene calls are TRBV7-6 and TRBJ2-5; the D is unclear. The CDR3 loop spans 14 amino acids. Germline lookup yields CDR1 SGHVS and CDR2 FNYEAQ. Trimming pared 5 bases from V and 2 bases from J, leaving 12 bases between. The DNA of the CDR3 is TGTGCCAGCAGCGCCTTGGGCCCTCAAGAGACCCAGTACTTC. It is translated as CASSALGPQETQYF.

The rearrangement links TRBV27 to TRBJ2-1, with D perhaps being TRBD1 or TRBD2 (6 bases each). Per germline, CDR1 MNHEY and CDR2 SMNVEV (reference sequence). With 2 bases removed from V and 0 bases from J, the gap between germline ends came to 8 bases. The CDR3 is made up of 15 amino acids. In DNA, the CDR3 is TGTGCCAGCAGTTTACCGGGGGCCTCCTACAATGAGCAGTTCTTC. Its protein product is CASSLPGASYNEQFF.

The rearrangement uses TRBV6-5 and TRBJ2-7; D uncertain. Trimming stripped 2 bases from V and 6 bases from J, with 17 bases between. The CDR3 has 15 amino acids. The germline V gene encodes CDR1 MNHEY and CDR2 SVGAGI. The DNA of the CDR3 is TGTGCCAGCAGTTACCGGGCAGCCGGAACCGCCGAGCAGTACTTC. It yields the protein CASSYRAAGTAEQYF.

The chain has TRBV4-2 and TRBJ1-5; D gene ambiguous. V lost 0 bases, J lost 4 bases, and 10 bases lay in between. Germline V gives CDR1 LGHNA, CDR2 YNFKEQ. The CDR3 is 15 residues long. CDR3 nucleotides: TGTGCCAGCAGCCAAGAACCGCACCCTAATCAGCCCCAGCATTTT. This codes for CASSQEPHPNQPQHF.

V is TRBV3-1 (or the pseudogene TRBV3-2) and J is TRBJ2-5; 10 bases fit TRBD1. Germline lookup yields CDR1 LGHDT and CDR2 YNNKEL (reference sequence). The V gene end was trimmed by 1 base and the J gene end by 4 bases; junction bases not matched to a gene: 6. CDR3 length: 16 amino acids. The CDR3 nucleotides are TGTGCCAGCAGCCAAGGGACGACAGGGGGCGGAGAGACCCAGTACTTC. The encoded protein is CASSQGTTGGGETQYF.

The rearrangement joins TRBV4-3 to TRBJ2-7; D ambiguous. This CDR3 region has 15 residues. V was clipped by 0 bases and J by 1 base, with 10 bases between them. Germline V gives CDR1 LGHNA, CDR2 YSLEER. The CDR3 DNA sequence: TGCGCCAGCAGCCAAGATTTCCCCACGTCCTACGAGCAGTACTTC. Translation gives CASSQDFPTSYEQYF.

The chain joins TRBV5-8 to TRBJ1-2; D may be TRBD1 (6 bases). There are 14 residues in the CDR3. Germline V gives CDR1 SGHTS, CDR2 YDEGEE. V gave up 5 bases and J gave up 1 base, with 12 bases separating them. For the CDR3, the DNA is TGTGCCAGCAGTGTACAGGGATATAACTATGGCTACACCTTC. As protein: CASSVQGYNYGYTF.

The CDR3 DNA follows: TGTGCCATCAGTGCACAGGGGGTCGTGAACACCGGGGAGCTGTTTTTT. This codes for CAISAQGVVNTGELFF. V usage is TRBV10-3 and J usage is TRBJ2-2; TRBD1 matches at 8 bases. The J segment lost 1 base and the V segment lost 4 bases, leaving 5 bases of the junction unmatched. CDR1 and CDR2 (germline): ENHRY, SYGVKD. The CDR3 totals 16 residues.

The rearrangement joins TRBV9 to TRBJ2-3, with D perhaps being TRBD1 or TRBD2 (7 bases each). The CDR3 is 20 residues long. CDR1 and CDR2 (germline): SGDLS, YYNGEE. Trimming cost V 4 bases and J 0 bases, with 27 bases left between them. The CDR3 loop reads CASSPIRGRENTFSTDTQYF. CDR3 coding DNA: TGTGCCAGCAGCCCCATAAGGGGGCGGGAGAATACGTTCAGCACAGATACGCAGTATTTT.

The rearrangement uses TRBV27 and TRBJ2-5; 11 nucleotides match TRBD2. Unmatched junction bases numbered 6, after V lost 6 bases and J lost 3 bases. Germline V gene data show CDR1 as MNHEY and CDR2 as SMNVEV (reference sequence). The CDR3 runs 15 residues. CDR3 coding DNA: TGTGCCAGCAGACCCTATAGCGGGGGGGAAGAGACCCAGTACTTC. Its protein is CASRPYSGGEETQYF.

J is TRBJ2-1 and V is TRBV3-1 (or the pseudogene TRBV3-2); 10 nucleotides match TRBD2. Trimming removed 0 bases from V and 0 bases from J; junction bases left unmatched: 8. CDR1 and CDR2 (germline): LGHDT, YNNKEL (reference sequence). The CDR3 is made up of 19 amino acids. The CDR3 protein is CASSQDIAGGISSYNEQFF. CDR3 DNA: TGTGCCAGCAGCCAAGACATAGCGGGAGGTATAAGCTCCTACAATGAGCAGTTCTTC.

The V and J genes are TRBV11-2 and TRBJ2-7; no reliable D call. The CDR3 is made up of 14 amino acids. Deletions cut 1 base from V and 6 bases from J, with 13 bases between. The germline V gene encodes CDR1 SGHAT and CDR2 FQNNGV. The CDR3 DNA sequence: TGTGCCAGCAGCTTAGTCATGGTATGGAGCGAGCAGTACTTC. This encodes CASSLVMVWSEQYF.

V gene TRBV12-3 or TRBV12-4 combines with J gene TRBJ1-1, with a tentative D call TRBD1 (6 bases). With 5 bases removed from V and 7 bases from J, the gap between germline ends came to 14 bases. The CDR3 spans 13 residues. CDR3 sequence reads: CASSTRTGLEAFF. The CDR3 nucleotides are TGTGCCAGCAGTACGCGTACAGGGCTTGAAGCTTTCTTT.

The genes are TRBV6-2 or TRBV6-3 and TRBJ2-6; 11 bases fit TRBD1. The CDR3 has 18 residues. Trimming removed 6 bases from V and 0 bases from J; junction bases left unmatched: 7. Germline V gives CDR1 MNHEY, CDR2 SVGEGT. CDR3 in amino acids: CASSPRDRGNSGANVLTF. Here the CDR3 DNA reads TGTGCCAGCAGCCCCAGGGACAGGGGGAACTCTGGGGCCAACGTCCTGACTTTC.

This clone was seen once. V and J are TRBV2 and TRBJ1-2, with unresolved D. V was shortened by 4 bases and J by 8 bases, with 8 bases between the two germline ends. CDR1 and CDR2 from the germline V gene are SNHLY and FYNNEI. CDR3 length: 11 amino acids. CDR3 loop: CASSVRYGYTF. CDR3 sequence (DNA): TGTGCCAGCAGTGTACGATACGGCTACACCTTC.

The CDR3 nucleotides are TGTGCCAGCATTCTGACGGGGGAAGGCTACACCTTC. It is translated as CASILTGEGYTF. The chain is built from TRBV12-3 or TRBV12-4 and TRBJ1-2; D possibly corresponds to TRBD1 (5 bases). V was pared by 7 bases and J by 8 bases, with 14 bases between. CDR3 length: 12 amino acids.

The chain uses TRBV28 and TRBJ2-3; 7 positions match TRBD2. Per germline, CDR1 MDHEN and CDR2 SYDVKM. Trimming cost V 5 bases and J 2 bases; bases outside gene matches: 13. CDR3 length equals 17 residues. The CDR3 DNA follows: TGTGCCAGCAGTCATGGAGCACTAGCGTCCGACACAGATACGCAGTATTTT. Its protein is CASSHGALASDTDTQYF.

This rearrangement joins TRBV2 to TRBJ1-3; weak D call: TRBD1 (5 bases). The CDR3 is 15 amino acids. Between the trimmed V and J ends, which lost 3 bases and 3 bases, there was a span of 12 bases. From germline, CDR1 is SNHLY and CDR2 FYNNEI. The CDR3 loop is CASSDGGLGGNTIYF. CDR3 nucleotides: TGTGCCAGCAGTGACGGGGGTCTCGGTGGAAACACCATATATTTT.

The rearrangement links TRBV2 to TRBJ2-7; TRBD1 matches 7 bases. Per germline, CDR1 SNHLY and CDR2 FYNNEI. With 5 bases clipped from V and 7 bases from J, the junction kept 8 bases outside the gene matches. The CDR3 loop spans 13 amino acids. CDR3 protein: CASSSRDSSEQYF. The CDR3 nucleotides read TGTGCCAGCAGTTCCCGGGACAGTAGTGAGCAGTACTTC.